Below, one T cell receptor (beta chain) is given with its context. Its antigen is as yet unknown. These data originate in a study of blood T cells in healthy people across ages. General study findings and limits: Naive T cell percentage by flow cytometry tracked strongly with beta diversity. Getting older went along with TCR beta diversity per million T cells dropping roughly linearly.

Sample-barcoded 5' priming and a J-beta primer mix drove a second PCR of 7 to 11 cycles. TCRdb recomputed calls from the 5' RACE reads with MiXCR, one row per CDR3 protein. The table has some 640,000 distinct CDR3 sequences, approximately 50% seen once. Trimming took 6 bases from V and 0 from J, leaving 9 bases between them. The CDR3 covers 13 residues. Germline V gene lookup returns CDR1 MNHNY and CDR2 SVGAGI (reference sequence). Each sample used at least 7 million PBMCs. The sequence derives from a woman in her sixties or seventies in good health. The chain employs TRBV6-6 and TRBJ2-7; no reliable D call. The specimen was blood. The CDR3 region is CASRQPGSYEQYF. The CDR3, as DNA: TGTGCCAGCAGGCAACCGGGCTCCTACGAGCAGTACTTC.